A single sample is the source of the 17 T cell receptor beta chains below, sequenced in a study of metastatic and nonmetastatic thyroid tumors. Ahead of thyroid surgery, no patient had received treatment of any kind. TCRdb used MiXCR to call clones anew from the PCR reads. Among under 75,000 clones listed, 18% were seen once. The specimen sequenced was blood. Every receptor here comes from a female donor with papillary thyroid cancer or a benign thyroid nodule (not recorded which). Some clones in this sample may be carry-over from other donors' samples.

This clone appeared a few times. Other DNA sequences within the sample encode an identical CDR3. V and J are TRBV12-3 or TRBV12-4 and TRBJ1-2; possibly TRBD1 for D (5 bases). The CDR3 is 13 residues long. The V and J ends lost 5 bases and 4 bases respectively, with 11 bases between them. Here the CDR3 DNA reads TGTGCCAGCAGTCGGGAGGGACTCTATGGCTACACCTTC. Protein: CASSREGLYGYTF.

This clone showed up many times. V gene TRBV7-9 combines with J gene TRBJ2-7; 15 bases agree with TRBD2. Trimming at V came to 6 bases and at J to 0 bases, leaving 15 bases not matched to a gene. CDR3 length: 20 amino acids. The germline V gene encodes CDR1 SEHNR and CDR2 FQNEAQ (reference sequence). The CDR3: CASSIPTPGLAGGSSYEQYF. CDR3 coding DNA: TGTGCCAGCAGTATTCCCACGCCGGGACTAGCGGGAGGAAGCTCCTACGAGCAGTACTTC.

The V and J genes are TRBV6-1 and TRBJ1-2; D not resolved. Trimming pared 7 bases from V and 4 bases from J, leaving 19 bases between. CDR3 size: 15 residues. In germline, CDR1 is MNHNS, CDR2 SASEGT. The DNA for the CDR3 is TGTGCCAGCACCGAGGGCAGCGCAGACCTCTATGGCTACACCTTC. Its protein is CASTEGSADLYGYTF.

The gene calls are TRBV30 and TRBJ1-1, with D hard to call. Trimming stripped 0 bases from V and 6 bases from J, with 8 bases between. Germline CDR1 GTSNPN, CDR2 SVGIG (reference sequence). The CDR3 length is 12 residues. CDR3 in DNA: TGTGCCTGGAGTGTACTAGGTTCTGAAGCTTTCTTT. This sequence encodes CAWSVLGSEAFF.

In this sample, this clone turned up many times. The chain uses TRBV14 and TRBJ2-1; TRBD2 agrees at 10 bases. Germline V gene sequence: CDR1 SGHDN, CDR2 FVKESK. J was trimmed by 5 bases and V by 6 bases; bases with no gene match: 4. The CDR3 length is 14 residues. CDR3 protein: CASRAGGPNNEQFF. CDR3 in DNA: TGTGCCAGCAGAGCGGGAGGGCCTAACAATGAGCAGTTCTTC.

The table lists this clone with many counts. The rearrangement links TRBV6-1 to TRBJ1-4, with 7 nucleotides matching TRBD1. With V trimmed by 2 bases and J by 3 bases, 12 bases remained unmatched. The CDR3 is 18 amino acids. Germline V lookup: CDR1 MNHNS, CDR2 SASEGT. The CDR3 nucleotides are TGTGCCAGCAGTGAATCAAGGGGGCGCGTTGGGGCTAATGAAAAACTGTTTTTT. It is translated as CASSESRGRVGANEKLFF.

This clone has at least ten counts. This chain links TRBV18 with TRBJ2-2, with D perhaps assigned TRBD1 or TRBD2 (5 bases each). This CDR3 comprises 13 residues. Per the germline V gene, CDR1 is KGHSH and CDR2 is LQKENI. Between the trimmed V and J ends, which lost 1 base and 6 bases, there was a span of 6 bases. CDR3 sequence: CASSPQGPGELFF. CDR3 DNA: TGTGCCAGCTCACCACAGGGACCCGGGGAGCTGTTTTTT.

This clone showed up many times. The V call is TRBV20-1, the J call TRBJ2-1; D uncertain. CDR1 is DFQATT and CDR2 is SNEGSKA in the germline V gene (reference sequence). The CDR3 extends over 14 amino acids. The V gene lost 3 bases and the J gene lost 0 bases, with 9 bases spanning the gap. CDR3 bases: TGCAGTGCTAGGGACCCGAGCTCCTACAATGAGCAGTTCTTC. Translated: CSARDPSSYNEQFF.

As regards this clone: One end of the junction does not line up with germline, which may come from a read error. The chain combines TRBV7-7 with TRBJ2-7, with 7 bases fitting TRBD1. Germline V lookup: CDR1 SSHAT, CDR2 FNYEAQ (reference sequence). This CDR3 is built from 14 residues. The CDR3 loop reads CASSQDPGGGEQYF. CDR3 nucleotide sequence: TGTGCTAGCAGCCAAGATCCAGGGGGTGGAGAGCAGTACTTC.

This clone was seen a handful of times. Compared with germline, one end of the junction differs, possibly owing to a read error. The CDR3 region is CASSSTGVAPYEQHF. The CDR3 region has the DNA TGTGCCAGTAGTAGCACGGGAGTAGCCCCCTACGAGCAGCACTTC. V is TRBV19 and J is TRBJ2-7, with D possibly matching TRBD2 (6 bases). The CDR3 has 15 amino acids. Germline CDR1 is LNHDA and CDR2 is SQIVND (reference sequence).

The genes are TRBV27 and TRBJ1-6, with a weak D call TRBD1 (6 bases). The CDR3 runs 13 residues. Per germline, CDR1 MNHEY and CDR2 SMNVEV (reference sequence). V was pared by 3 bases and J by 10 bases, with 10 bases between. For the CDR3, the DNA is TGTGCCAGCAGTTTCAGGGGCGGGTCACCCCTCCACTTT. Amino acid sequence: CASSFRGGSPLHF.

This clone has a count of ten or more. Other DNA sequences of this sample code for an identical CDR3. J is TRBJ2-3 and V is TRBV11-1; TRBD2 matches at 7 bases. The junction had 8 bases not matched to a gene; V was cut back by 0 bases and J by 2 bases. Germline CDR1 and CDR2: SGHAT and FQDESV (reference sequence). The CDR3 sequence is 17 residues long. The CDR3 region has the DNA TGTGCCAGCAGCTTAGCGCGGGGCGGGGGATCCACAGATACGCAGTATTTT. As protein: CASSLARGGGSTDTQYF.

This clone has more than one count but fewer than ten. The chain carries TRBV5-1 and TRBJ2-7; D call uncertain. This CDR3 region has 14 residues. Germline loops: CDR1 SGHRS, CDR2 YFSETQ. The V end lost 0 bases, the J end lost 2 bases, and 9 bases lay between the germline ends. The CDR3 region is CASSLAVAAYEQYF. The CDR3 DNA reads TGCGCCAGCAGCTTGGCCGTGGCAGCCTACGAGCAGTACTTC.

Turning to this clone: A read error may explain this, as a much larger clone is one base away. J is TRBJ1-4 and V is TRBV29-1; maybe TRBD1 (5 bases). CDR3 size: 14 residues. Trimming took off 4 bases at V and 7 bases at J, with 16 bases between the two ends. Germline values: CDR1 SQVTM, CDR2 ANQGSEA. The DNA of the CDR3 is TGCAGCGTTGCGGGAAAGGGGTTCGGTGAAAAACTGTTTTTT. Translating it yields CSVAGKGFGEKLFF.

This clone occurred many times. This rearrangement joins TRBV9 to TRBJ2-2; perhaps TRBD2 as D (7 bases). Germline V CDR1 and CDR2: SGDLS, YYNGEE. V shed 0 bases and J shed 7 bases, with 13 bases lying between them. The CDR3 is 15 amino acids. The CDR3 sequence is CASSVEGGASGELFF. In DNA form, the CDR3 reads TGTGCCAGCAGCGTAGAGGGGGGGGCGAGCGGGGAGCTGTTTTTT.

In this sample, this clone turned up once. This clone may be a read error of a much larger clone one base away. The V call is TRBV11-3, the J call TRBJ2-5, with D perhaps being TRBD1 or TRBD2 (6 bases each). Trimming pared 2 bases from V and 2 bases from J, leaving 12 bases between. This CDR3 contains 15 residues. CDR1 is SGHNT, CDR2 YENEEA, per germline. This CDR3 is CASSLRGAGQETQYF. CDR3 nucleotides: TGTGCCAGCAGCTTAAGGGGGGCGGGGCAAGAGACCCAGTACTTC.

This clone has ten or more counts. The rearrangement links TRBV20-1 to TRBJ1-2; D remains ambiguous. The CDR3 is 15 amino acids. V was clipped by 0 bases and J by 3 bases, with 14 bases between them. CDR1 and CDR2 (germline): DFQATT, SNEGSKA (reference sequence). DNA of the CDR3: TGCAGTGCTAGAGAGTTGGGAATGGCCCACTATGGCTACACCTTC. Translating it yields CSARELGMAHYGYTF.